These T cell receptor beta chains were read from a single sample in a study of T cell responses to AZD1222 COVID-19 vaccine. Sequencing used immunoSEQ multiplex PCR; TCRdb keeps in-frame clones, though not all of them. The sample has about 130,000 clones, around 93% seen once. This sample comprised peripheral blood, obtained 28 days after the second AZD1222 dose. These receptors were taken from an adult who received the AZD1222 COVID-19 vaccine. CDR3s include the opening cysteine and the closing phenylalanine or tryptophan. Each record gives: V gene, D gene, J gene, clone size, CDR3 DNA, CDR3 protein. The D gene is left open where the match is weak. The size of a clone is reported for some rows only, either as once, few or many, or as a class for expanded clones.

>TRBV28|NA|TRBJ1-1|NA
TGTGCCAGCAGTTTATCGCAAGCCGCGGAAAGAGCTTTCTTT
CASSLSQAAERAFF
>TRBV7-2|NA|TRBJ1-3|NA
TGTGCCAGCAGCTTAATGGGGGGCGGAAACACCATATATTTT
CASSLMGGGNTIYF
>TRBV6-2/TRBV6-3|TRBD1|TRBJ2-1|NA
TGTGCCAGCAGTTACGGAACCGGGACAGCAGGCGATGAGCAGTTCTTC
CASSYGTGTAGDEQFF
>TRBV25-1|NA|TRBJ1-2|NA
TGTGCCAGCAAGGGGGACTATGGCTACACCTTC
CASKGDYGYTF
>TRBV30|NA|TRBJ1-1|NA
TGTGCCTGGGACACCCCGGGATTCGAAGCTTTCTTT
CAWDTPGFEAFF
>TRBV6-5|NA|TRBJ1-2|NA
TGTGCCAGCAACTCTCCAGGGGATCGCTATGGCTACACCTTC
CASNSPGDRYGYTF
>TRBV4-3|NA|TRBJ2-1|NA
TGCGCCAGCAGCCAGACCCACAATGAGCAGTTCTTC
CASSQTHNEQFF
>TRBV4-2|TRBD2|TRBJ2-3|NA
TGTGCCAGCAGAAGCGGGGGCTCAGATACGCAGTATTTT
CASRSGGSDTQYF
>TRBV11-3|NA|TRBJ2-1|NA
TGTGCCAGACCCGGAGAGGGACCCTACAATGAGCAGTTCTTC
CARPGEGPYNEQFF
>TRBV5-1|TRBD1|TRBJ1-1|NA
TGCGCCAGCACGGACCCCAGGGGGCTGGGCACTGAAGCTTTCTTT
CASTDPRGLGTEAFF
>TRBV30|TRBD2|TRBJ2-5|NA
TGTGCCTGGGGACTTAGCGGGAACCAAGAGACCCAGTACTTC
CAWGLSGNQETQYF
>TRBV6-5|TRBD1|TRBJ1-1|once
TGTGCCAGCAGGAGGCGGACAGGTGAAGCTTTCTTT
CASRRRTGEAFF
>TRBV28|NA|TRBJ1-4|NA
TGTGCCAGCAGTTTTTCAGGGGAAGGGTCTCTTGAAAAACTGTTTTTT
CASSFSGEGSLEKLFF
>TRBV2|TRBD1|TRBJ1-1|NA
TGTGCCAGCAGTTCTTTGACAGGGGGCGCAGAAGCTTTCTTT
CASSSLTGGAEAFF
>TRBV6-5|TRBD2|TRBJ2-1|NA
TGTGCCAGCAGTTACACCCCGGGACTAACGTACAATGAGCAGTTCTTC
CASSYTPGLTYNEQFF
>TRBV7-9|TRBD1|TRBJ2-1|once
TGTGCCAGCAGCTTAGAGACAGGGCACAGTGAGCAGTTCTTC
CASSLETGHSEQFF
>TRBV5-1|NA|TRBJ1-5|NA
TGCGCCAGCAGCTTTGGACCCAATCCCGGCAATCAGCCCCAGCATTTT
CASSFGPNPGNQPQHF
>TRBV5-8|TRBD2|TRBJ2-3|NA
TGTGCCAGCAGCCGGACTAGCGGATACACAGATACGCAGTATTTT
CASSRTSGYTDTQYF
>TRBV5-5|TRBD1|TRBJ1-1|NA
TGTGCCAGCAGCTTGACGGCCCGGGACAGTGAAGCTTTCTTT
CASSLTARDSEAFF
>TRBV18|NA|TRBJ1-2|NA
TGTGCCAGCTCACCAAAAGCAGGGGCCAACTATGGCTACACCTTC
CASSPKAGANYGYTF
>TRBV9|NA|TRBJ2-5|NA
TGTGCCAGCAGTGCCCCGGGACTGGCACAAGAGACCCAGTACTTC
CASSAPGLAQETQYF
>TRBV24-1|NA|TRBJ2-7|NA
TGTGCCACCAGTGGGCCCGGCGCCGCGGGCTACGAGCAGTACTTC
CATSGPGAAGYEQYF
>TRBV7-2|NA|TRBJ1-5|NA
TGTGCCAGCAGCTCCGTCGGCAGGCAAAATCAGCCCCAGCATTTT
CASSSVGRQNQPQHF
>TRBV7-2|NA|TRBJ1-6|NA
TGTGCCAGCAGCCCCCCCGCCGGGAATTCACCCCTCCACTTT
CASSPPAGNSPLHF
>TRBV19|TRBD2|TRBJ2-3|NA
TGTGCCAGTAGTATTGGTCTAGCGGGTGTCACAGATACGCAGTATTTT
CASSIGLAGVTDTQYF
>TRBV16|TRBD1|TRBJ2-1|NA
TGTGCCAGCAGCTCACCGACAGGGGCGGGCCCCAATGAGCAGTTCTTC
CASSSPTGAGPNEQFF